The 30 T cell receptor beta chains below come from one sample, sequenced in a study of blood T cell repertoires in COVID-19. The data were produced by immunoSEQ multiplex PCR, yet TCRdb's version contains in-frame clones alone and is incomplete. The sample holds over 150,000 clones, approximately 94% seen once. The sequencing input was peripheral blood. The receptor set was obtained from a young man with COVID-19, enrolled during active disease.

J is TRBJ1-2 and V is TRBV7-9, with D uncertain. CDR1 is SEHNR and CDR2 is FQNEAQ in the germline V gene (reference sequence). V shed 4 bases and J shed 4 bases, with 7 bases lying between them. The CDR3 consists of 12 residues. The CDR3 is CASSYNSYGYTF. DNA of the CDR3: TGTGCCAGCAGCTATAACTCCTATGGCTACACCTTC. Full variable domain (remainder filled in from reference TRBV7-9 and TRBJ1-2): DTGVSQNPRHKITKRGQNVTFRCDPISEHNRLYWYRQTLGQGPEFLTYFQNEAQLEKSRLLSDRFSAERPKGSFSTLEIQRTEQGDSAMYLCASSYNSYGYTFGSGTRLTVV.

This chain connects TRBV10-1 to TRBJ2-3; 11 bases line up with TRBD1. Germline CDR1 and CDR2: WNHNN and SYGVQD (reference sequence). J was trimmed by 4 bases and V by 1 base; bases with no gene match: 7. CDR3 length: 17 residues. As DNA, the CDR3 is TGCGCCAGCAGTGAGTTGGGGGACAGGGGGACCGCAGATACGCAGTATTTT. As protein: CASSELGDRGTADTQYF.

This clone appeared a few times. The chain combines TRBV15 with TRBJ1-3; D is possibly TRBD1 (5 bases). CDR3 length: 14 residues. Germline-derived CDR1 and CDR2 are LNHNV and YYDKDF (reference sequence). Trimming took off 2 bases at V and 2 bases at J, with 7 bases between the two ends. The DNA of the CDR3 is TGTGCCACCAGCAGACAGGGTCCTGGAAACACCATATATTTT. Amino acids: CATSRQGPGNTIYF.

V and J are TRBV19 and TRBJ2-4; 10 bases match TRBD1. V lost 0 bases to trimming and J lost 5 bases; unmatched junction nucleotides: 7. In germline, CDR1 is LNHDA, CDR2 SQIVND (reference sequence). This CDR3 is 17 amino acids long. The CDR3 nucleotides are TGTGCCAGTAGTATAGATCCGGGACAGGGGTTTCAAAACATTCAGTACTTC. It translates to CASSIDPGQGFQNIQYF.

J is TRBJ1-1 and V is TRBV5-6; D is undetermined. V was shortened by 2 bases and J by 5 bases, with 10 bases between the two germline ends. This CDR3 is 13 amino acids long. Per the germline V gene, CDR1 is SGHDT and CDR2 is YYEEEE. Written as DNA, the CDR3 is TGTGCCAGCAGCTTCTATATAGCGACTGAAGCTTTCTTT. Translated: CASSFYIATEAFF.

J is TRBJ1-3 and V is TRBV5-6; possibly TRBD1 for D (5 bases). V shed 2 bases and J shed 0 bases, with 9 bases lying between them. Germline CDR1 SGHDT, CDR2 YYEEEE. The CDR3 runs to 15 residues. The CDR3 bases are TGTGCCAGCAGCTTTCAGGGCCCCTCTGGAAACACCATATATTTT. This gives the protein CASSFQGPSGNTIYF.

The V gene is TRBV12-5, the J gene TRBJ1-5, with D possibly TRBD1 on 5 matching bases. The CDR3 has 17 amino acids. Deletions cut 5 bases from V and 3 bases from J, with 20 bases between. Germline V gene lookup returns CDR1 LGHNT and CDR2 FRNRAP. The CDR3 loop reads CASGATRALGVNQPQHF. The CDR3 DNA sequence: TGTGCTAGTGGTGCCACCCGGGCCCTAGGGGTCAATCAGCCCCAGCATTTT.

This rearrangement joins TRBV6-5 to TRBJ1-2, with a possible D match to TRBD1 (6 bases). Trimming took off 6 bases at V and 3 bases at J, with 14 bases between the two ends. The CDR3 sequence is 14 residues long. Germline CDR1 is MNHEY and CDR2 is SVGAGI. CDR3: CASRDRGAHYGYTF. The CDR3 DNA follows: TGTGCCAGCAGGGACCGGGGGGCCCACTATGGCTACACCTTC.

V and J are TRBV7-3 and TRBJ2-1; 8 positions match TRBD1. Per the germline V gene, CDR1 is SGHTA and CDR2 is FQGTGA. The CDR3 is made up of 15 amino acids. Trimming cost V 5 bases and J 5 bases; bases outside gene matches: 8. The DNA for the CDR3 is TGTGCCAGCAGCCCCGGACAGGGCGCCAACAATGAGCAGTTCTTC. It translates to CASSPGQGANNEQFF.

The rearrangement links TRBV19 to TRBJ2-7, with 12 nucleotides matching TRBD1. There are 15 residues in the CDR3. CDR1 is LNHDA, CDR2 SQIVND, per germline (reference sequence). V was pared by 7 bases and J by 6 bases, with 10 bases of the junction left unmatched. DNA for the CDR3: TGTGCCAGTACCAAAAGGGGACAGGGGGCTTTCGAGCAGTACTTC. Its protein product is CASTKRGQGAFEQYF.

The rearrangement links TRBV27 to TRBJ1-2; D call uncertain. This CDR3 has 13 residues. The V gene's germline CDR1 is MNHEY and CDR2 SMNVEV (reference sequence). The V end lost 1 base, the J end lost 0 bases, and 3 bases lay between the germline ends. CDR3 DNA: TGTGCCAGCAGTTTATGGCCTAACTATGGCTACACCTTC. Residues: CASSLWPNYGYTF.

This clone was seen a handful of times. The V call is TRBV6-5, the J call TRBJ2-7; possible D gene TRBD1, 6 bases. The CDR3 contains 14 residues. V was cut by 6 bases and J by 2 bases, with 14 bases left in between. CDR1 and CDR2 from the germline V gene are MNHEY and SVGAGI. The CDR3, as DNA: TGTGCCAGCAGCCCATCACAGGGAACCTACGAGCAGTACTTC. This codes for CASSPSQGTYEQYF.

The chain joins TRBV10-3 to TRBJ2-3, with a possible D match to TRBD1 (6 bases). This CDR3 is 14 amino acids long. The V gene lost 0 bases and the J gene lost 6 bases, with 10 bases spanning the gap. Germline values: CDR1 ENHRY, CDR2 SYGVKD. For the CDR3, the DNA is TGTGCCATCAGTGAGTCGCCAGGGGTGGATACGCAGTATTTT. Encoded protein: CAISESPGVDTQYF.

This clone was seen a few times. This chain uses TRBV27 with TRBJ2-1, with unresolved D. V was shortened by 3 bases and J by 4 bases, with 16 bases between the two germline ends. This CDR3 is 16 amino acids long. CDR1 is MNHEY and CDR2 is SMNVEV in the germline V gene (reference sequence). In DNA, the CDR3 is TGTGCCAGCAGTTTGAGCGCCACCTCCACTTACAATGAGCAGTTCTTC. Translating gives CASSLSATSTYNEQFF.

There are a few counts of this clone. The J gene is TRBJ1-3, the V gene TRBV10-2; the D is unclear. Germline V gene sequence: CDR1 WSHSY, CDR2 SAAADI. This CDR3 has 13 amino acids. V lost 2 bases to trimming and J lost 4 bases, with 6 bases between them. CDR3 sequence: CASSEARGNTIYF. The CDR3 bases are TGCGCCAGCAGTGAGGCGAGAGGAAACACCATATATTTT.

The gene calls are TRBV27 and TRBJ2-2; TRBD1 is a possible D gene (6 bases). Germline values: CDR1 MNHEY, CDR2 SMNVEV (reference sequence). V was clipped by 10 bases and J by 6 bases, with 15 bases between them. The CDR3 contains 13 residues. The CDR3 spells CATRQEPAGELFF. CDR3 coding DNA: TGTGCCACCCGACAGGAGCCTGCCGGGGAGCTGTTTTTT.

The genes are TRBV6-5 and TRBJ1-1; TRBD1 might be the D (6 bases). CDR1 is MNHEY and CDR2 is SVGAGI in the germline V gene. Trimming removed 2 bases from V and 2 bases from J, with 9 bases in between. This CDR3 spans 14 amino acids. CDR3 nucleotide sequence: TGTGCCAGCAGTTACCAGGGGCCCAACACTGAAGCTTTCTTT. This sequence encodes CASSYQGPNTEAFF.

The V call is TRBV13, the J call TRBJ2-7; tentatively, D is TRBD1 (6 bases). Germline CDR1 is PRHDT and CDR2 is FYEKMQ (reference sequence). The CDR3 is made up of 12 amino acids. V dropped 6 bases and J dropped 2 bases, with 8 bases sitting between them. CDR3 DNA: TGTGCCAGCAGTTACAGGGCCTACGAGCAGTACTTC. It yields the protein CASSYRAYEQYF.

The rearrangement uses TRBV19 and TRBJ1-1; TRBD1 might be the D (6 bases). This CDR3 has 15 amino acids. With 3 bases removed from V and 4 bases from J, the gap between germline ends came to 15 bases. From germline, CDR1 is LNHDA and CDR2 SQIVND (reference sequence). The CDR3 sequence is CASSIGPRGGTEAFF. Written as DNA, the CDR3 is TGTGCCAGTAGTATCGGGCCTAGGGGGGGCACTGAAGCTTTCTTT.

The V call is TRBV4-1, the J call TRBJ1-6; TRBD1 aligns across 8 bases. Germline V gene lookup returns CDR1 MGHRA and CDR2 YSYEKL. V trimming: 0 bases; J trimming: 10 bases; junction bases outside the gene matches: 8. This CDR3 contains 16 residues. The CDR3: CASSQDVDRVGSPLHF. The CDR3 DNA follows: TGCGCCAGCAGCCAAGATGTGGACAGGGTAGGATCACCCCTCCACTTT.

This chain joins TRBV2 and TRBJ1-5; the match to TRBD1 covers 7 bases. Germline V gene lookup returns CDR1 SNHLY and CDR2 FYNNEI. The V gene end was trimmed by 6 bases and the J gene end by 8 bases; junction bases not matched to a gene: 7. The CDR3 contains 13 residues. As DNA, the CDR3 is TGTGCCAGCAGCCTACAGGGGTTGGAGCCCCAGCATTTT. Translating it yields CASSLQGLEPQHF.

This clone was found a few times. The chain joins TRBV3-1 (or the pseudogene TRBV3-2) to TRBJ2-6; 8 nucleotides agree with TRBD1. V lost 2 bases, J lost 2 bases, and 5 bases stayed unmatched. The CDR3 spans 17 residues. The germline gives CDR1 LGHDT, CDR2 YNNKEL (reference sequence). The CDR3 reads CASSQFTGGAGANVLTF. The CDR3 DNA reads as TGTGCCAGCAGCCAATTTACAGGGGGAGCTGGGGCCAACGTCCTGACTTTC.

This clone occurred once. The chain couples TRBV2 to TRBJ1-3; a possible D gene is TRBD1 (6 bases). Germline loops: CDR1 SNHLY, CDR2 FYNNEI. Trimming took off 0 bases at V and 1 base at J, with 10 bases between the two ends. CDR3 length: 16 amino acids. CDR3 sequence: CASSEAPQGSGNTIYF. DNA for the CDR3: TGTGCCAGCAGTGAAGCCCCACAGGGTTCTGGAAACACCATATATTTT.

The chain has TRBV5-5 and TRBJ1-2, with TRBD1 identical over 8 bases. The CDR3 length is 15 residues. In germline, CDR1 is SGHKS, CDR2 YYEKEE (reference sequence). Germline trimming cut 3 bases from V and 4 bases from J; bases unmatched to any gene: 8. The CDR3, as DNA: TGTGCCAGCAGCTCAGCAGGGGGCTCGGGCTATGGCTACACCTTC. This encodes CASSSAGGSGYGYTF. Full variable domain (missing parts from reference TRBV5-5 and TRBJ1-2): DAGVTQSPTHLIKTRGQQVTLRCSPISGHKSVSWYQQVLGQGPQFIFQYYEKEERGRGNFPDRFSARQFPNYSSELNVNALLLGDSALYLCASSSAGGSGYGYTFGSGTRLTVV.

The chain employs TRBV5-4 and TRBJ2-2, with TRBD1 identical over 9 bases. V dropped 0 bases and J dropped 4; count of bases not matched to a gene: 4. Germline V gene data show CDR1 as SGHNT and CDR2 as YYREEE (reference sequence). CDR3 length: 16 amino acids. The CDR3 is CASSLDRTGVTGELFF. CDR3 DNA sequence: TGTGCCAGCAGCTTGGACCGGACAGGGGTCACCGGGGAGCTGTTTTTT.

The CDR3: CASQRVGGFRTDTQYF. The CDR3 coding sequence is TGTGCCTCCCAGCGGGTCGGGGGGTTCCGCACAGATACGCAGTATTTT. The chain joins TRBV24-1 to TRBJ2-3; 7 nucleotides agree with TRBD2. This CDR3 is 16 amino acids long. Trimming took 12 bases from V and 1 from J; bases not matched to a gene: 15. CDR1 is KGHDR and CDR2 is SFDVKD in the germline V gene.

This clone was observed once. The chain has TRBV19 and TRBJ2-5, with D possibly being TRBD2 (5 bases). Germline CDR1 is LNHDA and CDR2 is SQIVND (reference sequence). V lost 5 bases to trimming and J lost 3 bases, with 16 bases between them. This CDR3 has 15 amino acids. Written as DNA, the CDR3 is TGTGCCAGTAGTCGCCCCGGCGGGCCAAAAGAGACCCAGTACTTC. This sequence encodes CASSRPGGPKETQYF.

J is TRBJ2-5 and V is TRBV13; 10 positions agree with TRBD1. CDR3 size: 18 residues. V gave up 7 bases and J gave up 0 bases; unmatched junction bases: 14. Germline-derived CDR1 and CDR2 are PRHDT and FYEKMQ (reference sequence). The DNA of the CDR3 is TGTGCCAGCACTACCCTTGGGCTGGGACAGGGGTACCAAGAGACCCAGTACTTC. Translating gives CASTTLGLGQGYQETQYF.

The chain recombines TRBV10-3 with TRBJ1-5, with a weak D call TRBD1 (5 bases). The CDR3 spans 16 residues. Germline V gene lookup returns CDR1 ENHRY and CDR2 SYGVKD. Trimming took off 0 bases at V and 7 bases at J, with 16 bases between the two ends. The CDR3 loop is CAISESVGGRGQPQHF. The CDR3 DNA reads as TGTGCCATCAGTGAGTCGGTGGGCGGAAGGGGACAGCCCCAGCATTTT.

The chain has TRBV5-1 and TRBJ2-3; D might be TRBD1 (6 bases). Germline CDR1 SGHRS, CDR2 YFSETQ. Trimming took off 0 bases at V and 0 bases at J, with 11 bases between the two ends. This CDR3 region has 16 residues. Here the CDR3 reads CASSLGGTPSTDTQYF. Written as DNA, the CDR3 is TGCGCCAGCAGCTTGGGGGGGACACCAAGCACAGATACGCAGTATTTT. Full variable domain (missing parts from reference TRBV5-1 and TRBJ2-3): KAGVTQTPRYLIKTRGQQVTLSCSPISGHRSVSWYQQTPGQGLQFLFEYFSETQRNKGNFPGRFSGRQFSNSRSEMNVSTLELGDSALYLCASSLGGTPSTDTQYFGPGTRLTVL.